The next 5 T cell receptor beta chains were all read from a single sample in a study of control samples from healthy donors and cancer patients. Libraries were prepared by immunoSEQ multiplex PCR; TCRdb keeps only in-frame clonotypes and omits some of them. Altogether tens of thousands of clones are present, roughly 91% being singletons, with the ten largest covering 9.5% to 10%. Sequencing was done on a sample of PBMCs. Every receptor here comes from a woman in her fifties or sixties with colorectal cancer.

V and J are TRBV20-1 and TRBJ2-3, with 9 bases identical to TRBD1. Germline-derived CDR1 and CDR2 are DFQATT and SNEGSKA (reference sequence). CDR3 size: 15 residues. Germline trimming cut 3 bases from V and 4 bases from J; bases unmatched to any gene: 8. CDR3: CSASGDRVISDTQYF. DNA of the CDR3: TGCAGTGCTAGTGGGGACAGGGTGATCTCAGATACGCAGTATTTT.

The chain links TRBV6-2 or TRBV6-3 to TRBJ1-3; D perhaps matches TRBD1 (5 bases). V was shortened by 0 bases and J by 2 bases, with 8 bases between the two germline ends. Germline V lookup: CDR1 MNHEY, CDR2 SVGEGT. The CDR3 loop spans 15 amino acids. Here the CDR3 reads CASSYSWDAGNTIYF. DNA for the CDR3: TGTGCCAGCAGTTACTCGTGGGACGCTGGAAACACCATATATTTT.

V usage is TRBV3-1 (or the pseudogene TRBV3-2) and J usage is TRBJ2-7, with D possibly matching TRBD2 (6 bases). The CDR3 has 16 residues. V gave up 6 bases and J gave up 0 bases, with 18 bases separating them. CDR1 and CDR2 from the germline V gene are LGHDT and YNNKEL (reference sequence). The CDR3 reads CASRPGPSEGSYEQYV. CDR3 coding DNA: TGTGCCAGCAGACCTGGACCTTCGGAGGGCTCCTACGAGCAGTACGTC.

This clone was recorded a few times. The chain employs TRBV2 and TRBJ1-1; the D gene is possibly TRBD1 (5 bases). There are 13 residues in the CDR3. Trimming cost V 8 bases and J 0 bases, with 10 bases left between them. CDR1 is SNHLY and CDR2 is FYNNEI in the germline V gene. CDR3 residues: CASVQELNTEAFF. The DNA for the CDR3 is TGTGCCAGCGTACAGGAGTTGAACACTGAAGCTTTCTTT. The full variable domain, with the rest looked up from reference TRBV2 and TRBJ1-1, is EPEVTQTPSHQVTQMGQEVILRCVPISNHLYFYWYRQILGQKVEFLVSFYNNEISEKSEIFDDQFSVERPDGSNFTLKIRSTKLEDSAMYFCASVQELNTEAFFGQGTRLTVV.

This clone was counted only a few times. The CDR3 sequence is CASSREGSGANVLTF. The CDR3 DNA follows: TGTGCCAGCAGCCGAGAGGGCTCTGGGGCCAACGTCCTGACTTTC. V usage is TRBV7-8 and J usage is TRBJ2-6; TRBD2 is a possible D gene (5 bases). CDR3 length: 15 amino acids. The germline V gene encodes CDR1 SGHVS and CDR2 FQNEAQ. Trimming removed 5 bases from V and 0 bases from J, with 8 bases in between.